A single sample gave rise to the 27 T cell receptor beta chains below, sequenced in a study of T cell clones after liver transplantation. Clones were read by immunoSEQ multiplex PCR, and TCRdb kept only the in-frame ones, dropping some. Counted here are 55,000 to 75,000 clones, almost 95% occurring once; the ten biggest clones make up 0.75% to 1%. The specimen was CD4+ T cells from blood, collected approximately 26 months after liver transplant. The receptors originated from a human patient who received a liver transplant. Some T cells here may be from the graft donor.

The chain has TRBV6-5 and TRBJ1-1; D might be TRBD1 (5 bases). Germline V lookup: CDR1 MNHEY, CDR2 SVGAGI. This CDR3 spans 16 amino acids. The V gene lost 2 bases and the J gene lost 0 bases, with 13 bases spanning the gap. In nucleotides, the CDR3 is TGTGCCAGCAGTTACGCACCGGGGGGGGTGAACACTGAAGCTTTCTTT. Protein product: CASSYAPGGVNTEAFF.

CDR3 region: CASSLNREVEKLFF. DNA for the CDR3: TGTGCCAGCAGTTTAAACCGGGAAGTCGAAAAACTGTTTTTT. V and J are TRBV27 and TRBJ1-4; D unclear. The CDR3 loop spans 14 amino acids. The ends were cut back, 2 bases at V and 8 bases at J, with 12 bases in the middle. CDR1 MNHEY and CDR2 SMNVEV come from the germline V gene (reference sequence).

This sequence joins TRBV5-4 and TRBJ2-7; D may be TRBD2 (6 bases). V was pared by 4 bases and J by 0 bases, with 11 bases between. Looked up from germline, CDR1 is SGHNT and CDR2 is YYREEE (reference sequence). The CDR3 runs 14 residues. CDR3 DNA: TGTGCCAGCAGCCAGGGCGGGGACTCCTACGAGCAGTACTTC. It yields the protein CASSQGGDSYEQYF.

V is TRBV27 and J is TRBJ2-2, with D tentatively TRBD2 (5 bases). Trimming took 2 bases from V and 5 from J, leaving 6 bases between them. The length of the CDR3 is 13 residues. Germline V gene sequence: CDR1 MNHEY, CDR2 SMNVEV (reference sequence). In DNA form, the CDR3 reads TGTGCCAGCAGTTTACGGGGAACCGGGGAGCTGTTTTTT. It encodes CASSLRGTGELFF.

This rearrangement joins TRBV6-1 to TRBJ2-5, with TRBD2 identical over 10 bases. The CDR3 is 15 residues long. Germline assignment: CDR1 MNHNS and CDR2 SASEGT. Unmatched junction bases numbered 10, after V lost 8 bases and J lost 4 bases. The CDR3 loop reads CASDPSGSFGETQYF. CDR3 nucleotide sequence: TGTGCCAGCGACCCTAGCGGGAGCTTTGGAGAGACCCAGTACTTC.

The chain links TRBV7-8 to TRBJ2-2; D is uncertain. Looked up from germline, CDR1 is SGHVS and CDR2 is FQNEAQ. The CDR3 runs 15 residues. Trimming shortened V by 0 bases and J by 2 bases, and 7 bases separated the two germline ends. The CDR3 reads CASSLAGFNTGELFF. The CDR3 DNA reads TGTGCCAGCAGCTTAGCGGGGTTCAACACCGGGGAGCTGTTTTTT.

This chain uses TRBV19 with TRBJ2-7; 7 positions agree with TRBD1. V was clipped by 1 base and J by 6 bases; unmatched bases: 15. CDR3 length equals 17 residues. Germline V gives CDR1 LNHDA, CDR2 SQIVND (reference sequence). CDR3 protein: CASSIGLFRDRVGEQYF. The CDR3 nucleotides are TGTGCCAGTAGTATAGGTCTGTTCCGTGACAGGGTTGGCGAGCAGTACTTC.

The rearrangement joins TRBV7-3 to TRBJ1-2, with D perhaps TRBD1 (5 bases). This CDR3 is built from 13 residues. Germline V gives CDR1 SGHTA, CDR2 FQGTGA. With 2 bases removed from V and 3 bases from J, the gap between germline ends came to 7 bases. The CDR3 loop is CASSLGADYGYTF. Here the CDR3 DNA reads TGTGCCAGCAGCTTAGGGGCGGACTATGGCTACACCTTC.

The V call is TRBV28, the J call TRBJ1-2; D gene unclear. V gave up 4 bases and J gave up 8 bases, with 14 bases separating them. Germline assignment: CDR1 MDHEN and CDR2 SYDVKM. The CDR3 spans 13 residues. The CDR3 protein is CASSSSSQSGYTF. The CDR3 bases are TGTGCCAGCAGTTCCTCCTCTCAAAGCGGCTACACCTTC.

V is TRBV5-1 and J is TRBJ2-5, with D possibly matching TRBD2 (5 bases). Germline V gene data show CDR1 as SGHRS and CDR2 as YFSETQ. This CDR3 has 14 amino acids. Trimming pared 0 bases from V and 5 bases from J, leaving 11 bases between. This CDR3 is CASSLVEGVETQYF. The CDR3 DNA sequence: TGCGCCAGCAGCTTGGTTGAGGGAGTGGAGACCCAGTACTTC. The full variable domain, with the rest looked up from reference TRBV5-1 and TRBJ2-5, is KAGVTQTPRYLIKTRGQQVTLSCSPISGHRSVSWYQQTPGQGLQFLFEYFSETQRNKGNFPGRFSGRQFSNSRSEMNVSTLELGDSALYLCASSLVEGVETQYFGPGTRLLVL.

The gene calls are TRBV28 and TRBJ2-2; D may be TRBD2 (6 bases). The CDR3 has 14 amino acids. V was trimmed by 7 bases and J by 4 bases, leaving 13 bases between them. CDR1 is MDHEN, CDR2 SYDVKM, per germline. This CDR3 reads CASTLEGGTGELFF. In DNA, the CDR3 is TGTGCCAGCACCCTCGAGGGAGGCACCGGGGAGCTGTTTTTT. Looking up the rest from reference TRBV28 and TRBJ2-2 gives the full variable domain: DVKVTQSSRYLVKRTGEKVFLECVQDMDHENMFWYRQDPGLGLRLIYFSYDVKMKEKGDIPEGYSVSREKKERFSLILESASTNQTSMYLCASTLEGGTGELFFGEGSRLTVL.

The chain uses TRBV5-1 and TRBJ1-2, with unresolved D. CDR3 size: 14 residues. Germline V gene data show CDR1 as SGHRS and CDR2 as YFSETQ. The ends were cut back, 0 bases at V and 2 bases at J, with 8 bases in the middle. The CDR3 here is CASSLEAVNYGYTF. In DNA, the CDR3 is TGCGCCAGCAGCTTGGAAGCAGTCAACTATGGCTACACCTTC. Full variable domain (outside the CDR3, taken from reference TRBV5-1 and TRBJ1-2): KAGVTQTPRYLIKTRGQQVTLSCSPISGHRSVSWYQQTPGQGLQFLFEYFSETQRNKGNFPGRFSGRQFSNSRSEMNVSTLELGDSALYLCASSLEAVNYGYTFGSGTRLTVV.

This clone was counted between two and nine times. The chain links TRBV27 to TRBJ2-7, with TRBD1 matching over 9 bases. The J segment lost 4 bases and the V segment lost 5 bases, leaving 12 bases of the junction unmatched. The germline V gene has CDR1 MNHEY and CDR2 SMNVEV (reference sequence). CDR3 length: 16 residues. Written as DNA, the CDR3 is TGTGCCAGCAGTCCCAGGGGGACAGGGCCAGTATACGAGCAGTACTTC. Its protein product is CASSPRGTGPVYEQYF.

V and J are TRBV7-2 and TRBJ2-6; maybe TRBD1 (6 bases). CDR1 and CDR2 from the germline V gene are SGHTA and FQGNSA. Trimming cost V 2 bases and J 0 bases, with 8 bases left between them. There are 16 residues in the CDR3. The CDR3 reads CASSLRTASGANVLTF. CDR3 bases: TGTGCCAGCAGCTTACGGACAGCCTCTGGGGCCAACGTCCTGACTTTC.

V gene TRBV4-2 combines with J gene TRBJ2-7; D may be TRBD2 (7 bases). Germline V lookup: CDR1 LGHNA, CDR2 YNFKEQ. Trimming removed 0 bases from V and 0 bases from J, with 24 bases in between. The CDR3 is 20 residues long. CDR3 in DNA: TGTGCCAGCAGCCAAGATGTGCCAGGGGCTAGCGGTGCGAGCTCCTACGAGCAGTACTTC. This codes for CASSQDVPGASGASSYEQYF.

This clone appeared once. This chain uses TRBV5-1 with TRBJ2-1; D is perhaps TRBD2 (6 bases). This CDR3 is built from 15 residues. Per the germline V gene, CDR1 is SGHRS and CDR2 is YFSETQ. The germline V and J ends were trimmed by 2 bases and 7 bases, with 16 bases remaining between them. DNA for the CDR3: TGCGCCAGCAGCTTAGTCACGCGGGGTGCGAATGAGCAGTTCTTC. This translates into CASSLVTRGANEQFF.

V and J are TRBV18 and TRBJ2-5; 7 bases map to TRBD1. The junction had 3 bases not matched to a gene; V was cut back by 1 base and J by 1 base. Per the germline V gene, CDR1 is KGHSH and CDR2 is LQKENI. This CDR3 is 15 amino acids long. DNA for the CDR3: TGTGCCAGCTCACCACGGGGACAGCGCCAAGAGACCCAGTACTTC. Translating gives CASSPRGQRQETQYF.

J is TRBJ1-4 and V is TRBV19, with TRBD1 identical over 10 bases. Germline CDR1 and CDR2: LNHDA and SQIVND (reference sequence). V was clipped by 5 bases and J by 5 bases; unmatched bases: 5. The CDR3 has 15 residues. The CDR3 here is CASSSPGQGNEKLFF. In DNA form, the CDR3 reads TGTGCCAGTAGTTCGCCGGGACAGGGGAATGAAAAACTGTTTTTT. The whole variable domain, filled in from reference TRBV19 and TRBJ1-4, reads DGGITQSPKYLFRKEGQNVTLSCEQNLNHDAMYWYRQDPGQGLRLIYYSQIVNDFQKGDIAEGYSVSREKKESFPLTVTSAQKNPTAFYLCASSSPGQGNEKLFFGSGTQLSVL.

This chain uses TRBV19 with TRBJ1-1; TRBD1 agrees at 12 bases. The V and J ends lost 5 bases and 5 bases, in that order; junction bases with no gene match: 21. This CDR3 spans 20 amino acids. Per the germline V gene, CDR1 is LNHDA and CDR2 is SQIVND (reference sequence). The CDR3 nucleotides are TGTGCCAGTAGTGCCCGCCGGGACAGGGGGCGTTTCGTTGGTTGGACTGAAGCTTTCTTT. Translated: CASSARRDRGRFVGWTEAFF.

This rearrangement joins TRBV5-8 to TRBJ2-5, with D maybe TRBD1 (5 bases). CDR1 is SGHTS and CDR2 is YDEGEE in the germline V gene. This CDR3 has 13 residues. The V end lost 1 base, the J end lost 5 bases, and 9 bases lay between the germline ends. The CDR3 loop is CASSLRGEETQYF. CDR3 coding DNA: TGTGCCAGCAGCTTGAGGGGTGAGGAGACCCAGTACTTC. Together with reference TRBV5-8 and TRBJ2-5, the CDR3 gives the full variable domain: EAGVTQSPTHLIKTRGQQATLRCSPISGHTSVYWYQQALGLGLQFLLWYDEGEERNRGNFPPRFSGRQFPNYSSELNVNALELEDSALYLCASSLRGEETQYFGPGTRLLVL.

The chain joins TRBV27 to TRBJ2-7; tentatively, D is TRBD1 (6 bases). Germline CDR1 is MNHEY and CDR2 is SMNVEV (reference sequence). V was clipped by 5 bases and J by 3 bases, with 11 bases between them. The CDR3 length is 13 residues. CDR3: CASSPTGNYEQYF. CDR3 bases: TGTGCCAGCAGTCCAACAGGGAACTACGAGCAGTACTTC.

This clone was detected a few times. The rearrangement uses TRBV5-1 and TRBJ1-3; tentative D call: TRBD1 (6 bases). The germline gives CDR1 SGHRS, CDR2 YFSETQ. Trimming stripped 0 bases from V and 0 bases from J, with 10 bases between. CDR3 length equals 16 residues. CDR3 nucleotides: TGCGCCAGCAGCTTGGGGGGGACACCCTCTGGAAACACCATATATTTT. Translating gives CASSLGGTPSGNTIYF. The full variable domain, with the rest looked up from reference TRBV5-1 and TRBJ1-3, is KAGVTQTPRYLIKTRGQQVTLSCSPISGHRSVSWYQQTPGQGLQFLFEYFSETQRNKGNFPGRFSGRQFSNSRSEMNVSTLELGDSALYLCASSLGGTPSGNTIYFGEGSWLTVV.

The V gene is TRBV5-1, the J gene TRBJ1-1; D call uncertain. This CDR3 has 13 residues. CDR1 is SGHRS, CDR2 YFSETQ, per germline. V gave up 2 bases and J gave up 4 bases, with 9 bases separating them. CDR3 protein: CASSLSTVTEAFF. DNA for the CDR3: TGCGCCAGCAGCTTAAGTACTGTCACTGAAGCTTTCTTT.

CDR3 in DNA: TGCGCCAGCAGTGGGCTCGAGAACACCGGGGAGCTGTTTTTT. It yields the protein CASSGLENTGELFF. J is TRBJ2-2 and V is TRBV5-1; no reliable D call. There are 14 residues in the CDR3. Germline V gene sequence: CDR1 SGHRS, CDR2 YFSETQ. Trimming took off 5 bases at V and 1 base at J, with 9 bases between the two ends. The full variable domain, its missing parts supplied by reference TRBV5-1 and TRBJ2-2, is KAGVTQTPRYLIKTRGQQVTLSCSPISGHRSVSWYQQTPGQGLQFLFEYFSETQRNKGNFPGRFSGRQFSNSRSEMNVSTLELGDSALYLCASSGLENTGELFFGEGSRLTVL.

This chain uses TRBV7-2 with TRBJ1-2; tentatively, D is TRBD1 (5 bases). Germline-derived CDR1 and CDR2 are SGHTA and FQGNSA. V dropped 4 bases and J dropped 1 base, with 10 bases sitting between them. The CDR3 sequence is 14 residues long. This CDR3 is CASSSDRNNYGYTF. Here the CDR3 DNA reads TGTGCCAGCAGCTCCGACAGAAATAACTATGGCTACACCTTC.

This clone was detected a few times. The CDR3: CASCRAANTGELFF. CDR3 coding DNA: TGTGCCAGCTGTAGGGCGGCTAACACCGGGGAGCTGTTTTTT. The chain is built from TRBV2 and TRBJ2-2; no definite D call. Germline V gene sequence: CDR1 SNHLY, CDR2 FYNNEI. The CDR3 is made up of 14 amino acids. The V end was cut by 8 bases, the J end by 2 bases, with 12 bases between.

This sequence joins TRBV4-3 and TRBJ2-1; 7 nucleotides align to TRBD2. Germline V CDR1 and CDR2: LGHNA, YSLEER. With 0 bases clipped from V and 6 bases from J, the junction kept 11 bases outside the gene matches. CDR3 length: 17 amino acids. The CDR3 reads CASSQDQGFWGGNEQFF. Written as DNA, the CDR3 is TGCGCCAGCAGCCAAGATCAGGGTTTTTGGGGGGGCAATGAGCAGTTCTTC.